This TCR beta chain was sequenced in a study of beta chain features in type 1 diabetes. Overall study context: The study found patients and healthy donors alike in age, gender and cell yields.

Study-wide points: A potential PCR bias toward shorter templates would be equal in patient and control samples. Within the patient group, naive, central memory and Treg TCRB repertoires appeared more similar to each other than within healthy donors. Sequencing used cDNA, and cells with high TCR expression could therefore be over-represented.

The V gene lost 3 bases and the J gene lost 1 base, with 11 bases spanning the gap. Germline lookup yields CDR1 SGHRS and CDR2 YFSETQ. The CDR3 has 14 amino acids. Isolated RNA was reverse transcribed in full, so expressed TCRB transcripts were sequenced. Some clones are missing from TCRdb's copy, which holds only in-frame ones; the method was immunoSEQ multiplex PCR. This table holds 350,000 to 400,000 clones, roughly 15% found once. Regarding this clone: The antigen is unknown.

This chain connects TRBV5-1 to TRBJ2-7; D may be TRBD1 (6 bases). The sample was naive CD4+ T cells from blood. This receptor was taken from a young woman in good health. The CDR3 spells CASSSGTMSYEQYF. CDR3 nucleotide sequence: TGCGCCAGCAGCTCCGGGACAATGTCCTACGAGCAGTACTTC.